The T cell receptor (beta chain) described here comes from a study of T-cell reconstitution after alpha-beta-depleted transplantation in children. This clonotype was seen a few times. Its specificity is unknown. Preparation of the TCRbeta library involved a method that used unique molecular identifiers. Using its own MiXCR run on the PCR reads, TCRdb lists one record per CDR3 protein. This table holds about 830,000 distinct CDR3 sequences, roughly 15% found once. Study results and caveats: T-cell numbers and diversity one year post-transplant derived largely from freshly generated T cells. The origin of alpha-beta T cells about two months after transplant was reportedly several hundred expanded graft clones.

This specimen was PBMCs, mostly from graft donor cells, taken 360 days after TCRalphabeta/CD19-depleted stem cell transplant. This TCR was sampled from a male patient younger than 18 who had a stem cell transplant for acute lymphoblastic leukemia, so the T cells may come from the graft donor.

This CDR3 is CASSRGTGTSGRSYEQYF. CDR3 nucleotide sequence: TGCGCCAGCAGCCGGGGGACCGGGACTAGCGGGAGATCCTACGAGCAGTACTTC. This chain uses TRBV5-1 with TRBJ2-7; 14 positions match TRBD2. The CDR3 is made up of 18 amino acids. V trimming: 4 bases; J trimming: 1 base; junction bases outside the gene matches: 10. Germline V lookup: CDR1 SGHRS, CDR2 YFSETQ.